These 18 T cell receptor beta chains share one sample of origin, sequenced in a study of shared clonotypes between healthy human individuals. The assay was immunoSEQ multiplex PCR, and TCRdb's table has in-frame clones only and misses some. In the table there are about 1 million clones, 60% to 80% of which are singletons. The sample taken for sequencing was memory CD4+ T cells sorted from blood. Subset here: CD45RA-negative fraction. These receptors were obtained from a man aged 18 to 29 in good health.

The V and J genes are TRBV9 and TRBJ2-3, with D perhaps TRBD1 (6 bases). Trimming left V 1 base short and J 4 bases short, with 7 bases between. This CDR3 is built from 13 residues. CDR1 SGDLS and CDR2 YYNGEE come from the germline V gene. Here the CDR3 reads CASSVPGADTQYF. The CDR3 coding sequence is TGTGCCAGCAGCGTACCAGGGGCAGATACGCAGTATTTT.

The chain links TRBV7-9 to TRBJ2-1; D is unclear. Germline values: CDR1 SEHNR, CDR2 FQNEAQ (reference sequence). Trimming pared 3 bases from V and 4 bases from J, leaving 4 bases between. The CDR3 consists of 12 residues. CDR3 loop: CASSFLYNEQFF. The CDR3 DNA sequence: TGTGCCAGCAGCTTCTTATACAATGAGCAGTTCTTC.

V and J are TRBV6-1 and TRBJ1-1; D unresolved. V was clipped by 5 bases and J by 2 bases, with 9 bases between them. Germline V gene data show CDR1 as MNHNS and CDR2 as SASEGT. This CDR3 has 13 amino acids. CDR3 loop: CASSPFRNTEAFF. The CDR3 DNA is TGTGCCAGCAGTCCCTTTAGAAACACTGAAGCTTTCTTT.

This clone showed up just a few times. The J gene is TRBJ1-2, the V gene TRBV18, with D perhaps TRBD1 (5 bases). The V gene's germline CDR1 is KGHSH and CDR2 LQKENI. The germline V and J ends were trimmed by 3 bases and 8 bases, with 16 bases remaining between them. The CDR3 consists of 14 residues. The CDR3 loop is CASSPIPGDLGYTF. CDR3 coding DNA: TGTGCCAGCTCACCCATTCCGGGGGATTTAGGCTACACCTTC.

V gene TRBV9 combines with J gene TRBJ2-3, with a weak D call TRBD1 (5 bases). This CDR3 spans 13 amino acids. Trimming took 2 bases from V and 2 from J, leaving 6 bases between them. CDR1 SGDLS and CDR2 YYNGEE come from the germline V gene. DNA for the CDR3: TGTGCCAGCAGCGTGGGGCTCACAGATACGCAGTATTTT. It is translated as CASSVGLTDTQYF.

This chain links TRBV6-8 with TRBJ1-4, with 7 bases lining up with TRBD1. The CDR3 is 18 residues long. The V and J ends lost 2 bases and 5 bases, in that order; junction bases with no gene match: 14. The germline V gene encodes CDR1 MNHGY and CDR2 SAAAGT. In DNA, the CDR3 is TGTGCCAGCAGTTACCGGAAGTTACTTCAGGGGGGAAATGAAAAACTGTTTTTT. This sequence encodes CASSYRKLLQGGNEKLFF.

The chain couples TRBV28 to TRBJ1-4, with TRBD1 matching 8 bases. From germline, CDR1 is MDHEN and CDR2 SYDVKM. This CDR3 comprises 13 residues. Trimming cost V 4 bases and J 6 bases; bases outside gene matches: 1. CDR3 in DNA: TGTGCCAGCAGTTCGGGACAGGATGAAAAACTGTTTTTT. This gives the protein CASSSGQDEKLFF.

Comment on this clone: The same CDR3 arises from other DNA sequences in this sample as well. The chain links TRBV9 to TRBJ1-5, with a weak D call TRBD1 (5 bases). Germline loops: CDR1 SGDLS, CDR2 YYNGEE. The CDR3 has 15 amino acids. Trimming stripped 2 bases from V and 0 bases from J, with 9 bases between. As DNA, the CDR3 is TGTGCCAGCAGCGTTCAGGGTTATAGCAATCAGCCCCAGCATTTT. This codes for CASSVQGYSNQPQHF.

The CDR3 region has the DNA TGTGCCAGCAAGCTAGCGGGCCCCTACGAGCAGTACTTC. Protein: CASKLAGPYEQYF. This chain joins TRBV2 and TRBJ2-7; 8 nucleotides align to TRBD2. Germline trimming cut 7 bases from V and 2 bases from J; bases unmatched to any gene: 4. The CDR3 spans 13 residues. The germline CDR1 and CDR2 sequences are SNHLY and FYNNEI.

V is TRBV6-5 and J is TRBJ1-5; D gene uncertain. Germline CDR1 is MNHEY and CDR2 is SVGAGI. V lost 5 bases to trimming and J lost 0 bases, with 8 bases between them. The CDR3 consists of 14 residues. The CDR3 region has the DNA TGTGCCAGCAGTCGCAGAGGTAGCAATCAGCCCCAGCATTTT. Translation gives CASSRRGSNQPQHF.

This rearrangement joins TRBV7-9 to TRBJ1-1, with D perhaps matching TRBD1 (5 bases). This CDR3 region has 15 residues. Trimming cost V 5 bases and J 4 bases, with 17 bases left between them. Germline values: CDR1 SEHNR, CDR2 FQNEAQ (reference sequence). CDR3: CASSPQGRGGTEAFF. CDR3 in DNA: TGTGCCAGCAGCCCCCAGGGTCGAGGAGGCACTGAAGCTTTCTTT.

This chain connects TRBV6-5 to TRBJ2-7; 7 nucleotides match TRBD2. The CDR3 runs to 13 residues. The V gene end was trimmed by 5 bases and the J gene end by 4 bases; junction bases not matched to a gene: 5. CDR1 MNHEY and CDR2 SVGAGI come from the germline V gene. The CDR3 is CASSGGGLYEQYF. For the CDR3, the DNA is TGTGCCAGCAGTGGGGGGGGACTGTACGAGCAGTACTTC.

This chain connects TRBV29-1 to TRBJ1-4, with 7 bases that match TRBD1. The CDR3 spans 13 residues. V lost 5 bases to trimming and J lost 7 bases; unmatched junction nucleotides: 7. Germline lookup yields CDR1 SQVTM and CDR2 ANQGSEA. DNA of the CDR3: TGCAGCGTTCGACAGGGAGTCGGTGAAAAACTGTTTTTT. This encodes CSVRQGVGEKLFF.

The chain joins TRBV19 to TRBJ2-2; the match to TRBD2 covers 8 bases. The CDR3 spans 16 residues. The germline gives CDR1 LNHDA, CDR2 SQIVND (reference sequence). The J segment lost 6 bases and the V segment lost 4 bases, leaving 10 bases of the junction unmatched. CDR3 residues: CASSTFSGGGAGELFF. Written as DNA, the CDR3 is TGTGCCAGTAGTACATTCAGCGGGGGCGGCGCCGGGGAGCTGTTTTTT. Combining the CDR3 with reference TRBV19 and TRBJ2-2 gives the whole variable domain DGGITQSPKYLFRKEGQNVTLSCEQNLNHDAMYWYRQDPGQGLRLIYYSQIVNDFQKGDIAEGYSVSREKKESFPLTVTSAQKNPTAFYLCASSTFSGGGAGELFFGEGSRLTVL.

This sequence joins TRBV4-1 and TRBJ1-2; D gene uncertain. This CDR3 is built from 17 residues. In germline, CDR1 is MGHRA, CDR2 YSYEKL. Trimming shortened V by 0 bases and J by 8 bases, and 22 bases separated the two germline ends. Here the CDR3 DNA reads TGCGCCAGCAGCCAAGATCTCAACAGCTTAACCCCATTGGGCTACACCTTC. Protein product: CASSQDLNSLTPLGYTF.

This clone was seen only a few times. One end of the junction is discordant with germline, which a read error may explain. CDR3 DNA sequence: TGTGCCAGCAGCGAGATGGCCCTGGTCTTC. Protein product: CASSEMALVF. The chain is built from TRBV2 and TRBJ2-1; D unclear. This CDR3 is built from 10 residues. Germline CDR1 is SNHLY and CDR2 is FYNNEI. The full variable domain, with the rest looked up from reference TRBV2 and TRBJ2-1, is EPEVTQTPSHQVTQMGQEVILRCVPISNHLYFYWYRQILGQKVEFLVSFYNNEISEKSEIFDDQFSVERPDGSNFTLKIRSTKLEDSAMYFCASSEMALVFGPGTRLTVL.

The table lists this clone with a count of one. The CDR3 here is CASSINYPAPRLFF. DNA for the CDR3: TGTGCCAGTAGTATCAATTACCCGGCCCCAAGACTGTTTTTT. V gene TRBV19 combines with J gene TRBJ1-4; D remains unclear. The CDR3 runs to 14 residues. V was clipped by 3 bases and J by 13 bases, with 18 bases between them. Per the germline V gene, CDR1 is LNHDA and CDR2 is SQIVND (reference sequence).

This clone was found once. The rearrangement uses TRBV29-1 and TRBJ1-1, with 7 bases aligning to TRBD1. J was trimmed by 4 bases and V by 7 bases; bases with no gene match: 9. This CDR3 is 13 amino acids long. From germline, CDR1 is SQVTM and CDR2 ANQGSEA. CDR3 nucleotides: TGCAGCGCCGTAGGACAGGTCGGCACTGAAGCTTTCTTT. Protein product: CSAVGQVGTEAFF. Full variable domain (outside the CDR3, taken from reference TRBV29-1 and TRBJ1-1): SAVISQKPSRDICQRGTSLTIQCQVDSQVTMMFWYRQQPGQSLTLIATANQGSEATYESGFVIDKFPISRPNLTFSTLTVSNMSPEDSSIYLCSAVGQVGTEAFFGQGTRLTVV.